The source of this TCR beta chain is a study of T-cell reconstitution after alpha-beta-depleted transplantation in children. There are a few counts of this clonotype. Trimming shortened V by 0 bases and J by 7 bases, and 16 bases separated the two germline ends. Germline CDR1 reads LNHNV; CDR2 reads YYDKDF (reference sequence). The CDR3 sequence is 16 residues long. TCRbeta library preparation incorporated unique molecular identifiers. TCRdb recomputed calls from the PCR reads with MiXCR, one row per CDR3 protein. The sample gives about 830,000 distinct CDR3 sequences, approximately 15% of which show up once; approximately 5% is in the top ten.

J is TRBJ2-1 and V is TRBV15; D unclear. Sequencing was performed on PBMCs, mostly from graft donor cells, taken 360 days after TCRalphabeta/CD19-depleted stem cell transplant. This receptor was obtained from a male patient younger than 18 who had a stem cell transplant for acute lymphoblastic leukemia, so the T cells may come from the graft donor. The CDR3 nucleotides are TGTGCCACCAGCAGAGACCTAAGATCGATAGGGAATGAGCAGTTCTTC. This translates into CATSRDLRSIGNEQFF.